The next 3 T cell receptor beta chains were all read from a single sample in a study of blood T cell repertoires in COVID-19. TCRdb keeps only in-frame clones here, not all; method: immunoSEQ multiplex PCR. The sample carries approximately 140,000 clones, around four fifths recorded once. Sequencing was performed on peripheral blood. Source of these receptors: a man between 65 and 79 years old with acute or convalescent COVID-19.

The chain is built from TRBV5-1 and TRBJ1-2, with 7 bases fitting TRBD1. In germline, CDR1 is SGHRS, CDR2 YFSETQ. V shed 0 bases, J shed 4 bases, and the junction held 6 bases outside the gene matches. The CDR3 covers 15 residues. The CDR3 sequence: CASSLARGGSYGYTF. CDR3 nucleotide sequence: TGCGCCAGCAGCTTGGCTCGAGGGGGCTCCTATGGCTACACCTTC. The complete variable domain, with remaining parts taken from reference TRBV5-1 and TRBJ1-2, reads KAGVTQTPRYLIKTRGQQVTLSCSPISGHRSVSWYQQTPGQGLQFLFEYFSETQRNKGNFPGRFSGRQFSNSRSEMNVSTLELGDSALYLCASSLARGGSYGYTFGSGTRLTVV.

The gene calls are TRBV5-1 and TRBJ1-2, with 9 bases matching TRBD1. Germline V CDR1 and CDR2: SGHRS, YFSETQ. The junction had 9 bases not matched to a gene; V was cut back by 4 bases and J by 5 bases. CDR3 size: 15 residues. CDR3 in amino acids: CASSLTGGAGYGYTF. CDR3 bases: TGCGCCAGCAGCCTTACAGGGGGCGCAGGGTATGGCTACACCTTC.

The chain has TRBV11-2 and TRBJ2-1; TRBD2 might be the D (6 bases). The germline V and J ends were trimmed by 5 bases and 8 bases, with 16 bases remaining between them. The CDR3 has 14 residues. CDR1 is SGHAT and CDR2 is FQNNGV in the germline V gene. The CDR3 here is CASSLNPGVDEQFF. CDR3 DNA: TGTGCCAGCAGCCTAAACCCGGGGGTTGATGAGCAGTTCTTC.